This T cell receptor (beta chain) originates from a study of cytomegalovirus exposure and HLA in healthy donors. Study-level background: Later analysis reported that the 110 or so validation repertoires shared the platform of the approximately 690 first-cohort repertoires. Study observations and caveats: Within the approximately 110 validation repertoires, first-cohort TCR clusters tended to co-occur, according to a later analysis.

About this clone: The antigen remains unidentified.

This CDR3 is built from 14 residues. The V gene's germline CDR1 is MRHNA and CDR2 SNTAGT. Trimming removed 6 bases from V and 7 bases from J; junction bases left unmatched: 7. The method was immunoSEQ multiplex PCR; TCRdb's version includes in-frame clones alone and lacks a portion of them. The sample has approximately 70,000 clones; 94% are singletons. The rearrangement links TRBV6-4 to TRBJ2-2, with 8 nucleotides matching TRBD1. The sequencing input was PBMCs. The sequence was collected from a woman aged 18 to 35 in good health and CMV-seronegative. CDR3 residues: CASSPRTGSGELFF. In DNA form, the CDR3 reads TGTGCCAGCAGCCCTAGGACAGGGAGCGGGGAGCTGTTTTTT.